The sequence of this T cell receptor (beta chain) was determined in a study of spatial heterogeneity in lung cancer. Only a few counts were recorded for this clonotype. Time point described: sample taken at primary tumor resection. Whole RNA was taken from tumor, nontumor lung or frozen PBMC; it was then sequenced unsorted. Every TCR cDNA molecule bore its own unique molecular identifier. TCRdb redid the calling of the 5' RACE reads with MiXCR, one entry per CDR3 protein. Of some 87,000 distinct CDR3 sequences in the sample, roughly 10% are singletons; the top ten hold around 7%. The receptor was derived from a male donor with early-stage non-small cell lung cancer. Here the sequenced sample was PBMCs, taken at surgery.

The DNA for the CDR3 is TGTGCCAGCAGCTTACCGGGGAGAGGAGGCGAGCAGTACTTC. Translating gives CASSLPGRGGEQYF. The V gene is TRBV5-4, the J gene TRBJ2-7; a possible D gene is TRBD2 (5 bases). This CDR3 spans 14 amino acids. The V gene lost 2 bases and the J gene lost 6 bases, with 15 bases spanning the gap. Looked up from germline, CDR1 is SGHNT and CDR2 is YYREEE (reference sequence).